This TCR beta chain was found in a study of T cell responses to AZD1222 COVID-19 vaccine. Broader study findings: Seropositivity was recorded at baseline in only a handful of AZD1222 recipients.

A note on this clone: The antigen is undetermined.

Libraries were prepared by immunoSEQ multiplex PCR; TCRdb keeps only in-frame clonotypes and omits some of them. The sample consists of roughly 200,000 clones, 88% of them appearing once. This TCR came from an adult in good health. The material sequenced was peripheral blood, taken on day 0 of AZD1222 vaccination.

In DNA form, the CDR3 reads TGTGCCAGCAGCTTCCTGGGGCAGGAGACCCAGTACTTC. Amino acid sequence: CASSFLGQETQYF. The rearrangement uses TRBV7-2 and TRBJ2-5, with a possible D match to TRBD1 (5 bases). This CDR3 has 13 amino acids. Germline-derived CDR1 and CDR2 are SGHTA and FQGNSA. Trimming took off 3 bases at V and 5 bases at J, with 10 bases between the two ends.